This T cell receptor (beta chain) was documented in a study of cytomegalovirus exposure and HLA in healthy donors. The study ran its PCR with 60 Vbeta and 13 Jbeta primers. As originally analysed: Later, 75 million to 100 million unique TCR beta chains were counted in an analysis, and roughly 10 million of them were shared. Sequencing used immunoSEQ multiplex PCR; TCRdb keeps in-frame clones, though not all of them. The DNA was the basis for D and trimming; V, J and clone size are from that table. Among 150,000 to 200,000 clones, roughly 81% were seen once, and the ten largest hold 2% to 2.5%. Germline V gene data show CDR1 as GTSNPN and CDR2 as SVGIG (reference sequence). The CDR3 has 15 amino acids. V was trimmed by 0 bases and J by 3 bases, leaving 11 bases between them. In the case of this clone: Antigen unknown.

The study, taken as a whole, reports: Available immune exposure information covered CMV serostatus only.

The sequencing sample was made of PBMCs. The chain recombines TRBV30 with TRBJ2-2; possibly TRBD1 for D (6 bases). The origin of this receptor is a man in his late teens or twenties in good health and CMV-seropositive. The CDR3 loop is CAWSVTGSHTGELFF. The CDR3 coding sequence is TGTGCCTGGAGTGTAACAGGGAGCCACACCGGGGAGCTGTTTTTT.